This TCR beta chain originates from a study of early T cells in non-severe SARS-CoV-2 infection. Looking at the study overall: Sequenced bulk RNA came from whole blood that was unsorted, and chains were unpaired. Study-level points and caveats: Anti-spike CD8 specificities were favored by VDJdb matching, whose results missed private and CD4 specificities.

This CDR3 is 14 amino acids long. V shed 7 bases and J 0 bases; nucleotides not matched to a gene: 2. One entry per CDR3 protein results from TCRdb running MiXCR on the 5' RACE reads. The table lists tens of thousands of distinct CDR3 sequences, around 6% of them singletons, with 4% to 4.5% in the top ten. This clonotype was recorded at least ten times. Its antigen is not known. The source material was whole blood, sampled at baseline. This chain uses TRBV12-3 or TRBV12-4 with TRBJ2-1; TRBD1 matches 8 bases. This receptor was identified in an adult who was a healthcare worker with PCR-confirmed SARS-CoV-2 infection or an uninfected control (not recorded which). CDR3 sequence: CASIGTGSYNEQFF. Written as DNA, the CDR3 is TGTGCCAGCATTGGGACAGGCTCCTACAATGAGCAGTTCTTC.